The 10 T cell receptor beta chains below were found in one sample sequenced in a study of beta chain features in type 1 diabetes. The isolated RNA, all of it, was reverse transcribed, so expressed TCRB transcripts were what got sequenced. TCRdb's table, derived via immunoSEQ multiplex PCR, lists solely in-frame clones and lacks some. The sample lists 450,000 to 550,000 clones; about 29% were seen once. Sequencing was done on a sample of naive CD4+ T cells from blood. Receptors originate from a man aged 18 to 35 in good health.

The table lists this clone with a few counts. The chain links TRBV29-1 to TRBJ2-1, with 12 bases that match TRBD2. The germline V gene has CDR1 SQVTM and CDR2 ANQGSEA. This CDR3 region has 15 residues. V dropped 1 base and J dropped 7; count of bases not matched to a gene: 5. The CDR3 coding sequence is TGCAGCGTTGAAGGGACTAGCGGGACCGTGAATGAGCAGTTCTTC. Protein sequence: CSVEGTSGTVNEQFF.

In this sample, this clone turned up a few times. This sample also contains other DNA sequences that code for the same CDR3. The CDR3, as DNA: TGTGCCAGCAGCGTAGCTAGCAGAAATGAGCAGTTCTTC. Amino acid sequence: CASSVASRNEQFF. This chain connects TRBV9 to TRBJ2-1; TRBD2 is a possible D gene (5 bases). The CDR3 contains 13 residues. CDR1 SGDLS and CDR2 YYNGEE come from the germline V gene. V was trimmed by 0 bases and J by 7 bases, leaving 8 bases between them.

The V and J genes are TRBV15 and TRBJ2-3; tentative D call: TRBD1 (6 bases). The CDR3 is 14 residues long. V dropped 3 bases and J dropped 4 bases, with 11 bases sitting between them. Germline-derived CDR1 and CDR2 are LNHNV and YYDKDF (reference sequence). The CDR3 coding sequence is TGTGCCACCAGCAGGAAGCCAGGGGCAGATACGCAGTATTTT. Protein product: CATSRKPGADTQYF.

This clone appeared a few times. The chain recombines TRBV29-1 with TRBJ2-7; 8 bases are a match to TRBD2. The CDR3 is 13 residues long. The V gene's germline CDR1 is SQVTM and CDR2 ANQGSEA. J was trimmed by 3 bases and V by 1 base; bases with no gene match: 2. CDR3 in DNA: TGCAGCGTTGAAGGGCTAGCGGGCTACGAGCAGTACTTC. The encoded protein is CSVEGLAGYEQYF.

The chain links TRBV29-1 to TRBJ2-7; no reliable D call. Between the trimmed V and J ends, which lost 4 bases and 2 bases, there was a span of 6 bases. Germline assignment: CDR1 SQVTM and CDR2 ANQGSEA. This CDR3 region has 11 residues. CDR3: CSVGQAYEQYF. The CDR3 bases are TGCAGCGTTGGGCAGGCCTACGAGCAGTACTTC.

This clone was counted a few times. The junction does not match germline at one end; this may be a read error. The J gene is TRBJ2-1, the V gene TRBV25-1; no clear D gene. CDR1 and CDR2 (germline): MGHDK, SYGVNS. This CDR3 spans 14 amino acids. As DNA, the CDR3 is TGTGCCAGCAGTGTAGGATTGTCCTCCAATGAGCAGTTCTTC. Protein: CASSVGLSSNEQFF.

The rearrangement links TRBV10-3 to TRBJ2-7; 7 nucleotides match TRBD1. CDR3 length: 15 amino acids. Unmatched junction bases numbered 10, after V lost 6 bases and J lost 2 bases. Germline V lookup: CDR1 ENHRY, CDR2 SYGVKD. The CDR3 DNA reads TGTGCCATCAGCGATCAAAACAGGGGCGCCTACGAGCAGTACTTC. Protein: CAISDQNRGAYEQYF.

This clone was seen a few times. V is TRBV30 and J is TRBJ1-1, with D unclear. This CDR3 spans 13 amino acids. CDR1 and CDR2 from the germline V gene are GTSNPN and SVGIG (reference sequence). Trimming shortened V by 2 bases and J by 1 base, and 8 bases separated the two germline ends. The CDR3 region has the DNA TGTGCCTGGAGTCCACGGACGAACACTGAAGCTTTCTTT. This codes for CAWSPRTNTEAFF.

The chain uses TRBV30 and TRBJ1-2; maybe TRBD1 (6 bases). V was trimmed by 2 bases and J by 6 bases, leaving 7 bases between them. This CDR3 spans 11 amino acids. The germline V gene encodes CDR1 GTSNPN and CDR2 SVGIG (reference sequence). The CDR3 region has the DNA TGTGCCTGGAGTAACAGGGATGGCTACACCTTC. This codes for CAWSNRDGYTF.

The chain carries TRBV10-3 and TRBJ2-1; 11 bases align to TRBD2. The CDR3 consists of 13 residues. Germline V gene sequence: CDR1 ENHRY, CDR2 SYGVKD. Trimming cost V 7 bases and J 8 bases; bases outside gene matches: 4. The chain's CDR3 is CAITGTSGDEQFF. In DNA form, the CDR3 reads TGTGCCATCACTGGGACTAGCGGCGATGAGCAGTTCTTC.